This TCR beta chain was found in a study of blood T cell repertoires in COVID-19. Using immunoSEQ multiplex PCR, the repertoire was profiled, and TCRdb retains in-frame clones only, with some absent. The sample has some 260,000 clones; just over 85% are singletons. Germline lookup yields CDR1 GTSNPN and CDR2 SVGIG (reference sequence). V lost 1 base and J 4 bases, leaving 5 bases between the germline ends. This CDR3 contains 12 residues. Material: PBMCs or T cells enriched from blood (not recorded which). The clonotype was recovered from a man between 40 and 49 years old who had recovered from COVID-19. The chain uses TRBV30 and TRBJ1-3, with D unresolved. In DNA, the CDR3 is TGTGCCTGGAGTGCGGAGGGAAACACCATATATTTT. This encodes CAWSAEGNTIYF.